This T cell receptor (beta chain) was sequenced during a study of T cell responses to AZD1222 COVID-19 vaccine. In the case of this clone: Antigen specificity is unknown.

Trimming removed 6 bases from V and 4 bases from J, with 8 bases in between. The CDR3 extends over 12 amino acids. TCRdb's copy holds only in-frame clones and misses some; the assay was immunoSEQ multiplex PCR. In the table there are more than 80,000 clones, 70% to 90% of which are singletons. Findings and caveats of the study: White British people made up most donors, females outnumbered males, and clonal diversity was possibly underestimated. Without day 14 samples, only post-peak T cell repertoires were studied. Reportedly, nearly half the spike-specific TCRs target unmutated variant regions. Only 5 or 6 individuals given AZD1222 were seropositive at baseline.

The chain carries TRBV12-3 or TRBV12-4 and TRBJ2-3; no reliable D call. The starting material was peripheral blood, obtained 28 days after the second AZD1222 dose. This sequence originates from an adult who received the AZD1222 COVID-19 vaccine. CDR3 sequence: CASSPSSDTQYF. In DNA form, the CDR3 reads TGTGCCAGCAGCCCTTCCTCAGATACGCAGTATTTT.